This T cell receptor (beta chain) appears in the sequencing data of a study of blood T cell repertoires in COVID-19. Study details: COVID-19 samples collected from the United States, Italy and Spain covered acute and convalescent phases. PBMCs, B-cell-depleted T cells, or T cells provided the cDNA or gDNA that made up the material.

V trimming: 4 bases; J trimming: 5 bases; junction bases outside the gene matches: 4. Germline V gene lookup returns CDR1 SGHKS and CDR2 YYEKEE (reference sequence). This CDR3 is built from 14 residues. This clone has a single count. TCRdb's copy holds only in-frame clones and misses some; the assay was immunoSEQ multiplex PCR. The table lists 50,000 to 75,000 clones, approximately 80% of them singletons. Material for sequencing was peripheral blood. This clonotype originated in a man in his 60s with acute or convalescent COVID-19. The chain joins TRBV5-5 to TRBJ1-5; 9 nucleotides agree with TRBD1. CDR3 nucleotides: TGTGCCAGCAGCCCCGGACAGGGGTATCAGCCCCAGCATTTT. Translated: CASSPGQGYQPQHF.